This TCR beta chain was recorded in a study of resident and recirculating memory T cells in vitiligo. In the study overall: Shave-biopsy epidermis from lesional and nonlesional skin was sequenced alongside PBMCs. Genomic DNA was extracted from whole homogenized samples, with no cell sorting.

Anyone treated within the previous three months was excluded. Profiled with immunoSEQ multiplex PCR; TCRdb holds only in-frame clones, not every one. The table lists 65,000 to 80,000 clones, around 90% of them singletons, with roughly 5% in the top ten. Germline CDR1 and CDR2: LNHDA and SQIVND (reference sequence). Trimming removed 5 bases from V and 3 bases from J, with 11 bases in between. The CDR3 totals 13 residues. Sequences were obtained from blood. The chain links TRBV19 to TRBJ2-7, with D possibly TRBD2 on 5 matching bases. This sequence originates from a male donor with vitiligo. The CDR3 is CASSLGIVYEQYF. The CDR3 DNA is TGTGCCAGTAGTCTCGGGATAGTCTACGAGCAGTACTTC. Combining the CDR3 with reference TRBV19 and TRBJ2-7 gives the whole variable domain DGGITQSPKYLFRKEGQNVTLSCEQNLNHDAMYWYRQDPGQGLRLIYYSQIVNDFQKGDIAEGYSVSREKKESFPLTVTSAQKNPTAFYLCASSLGIVYEQYFGPGTRLTVT.